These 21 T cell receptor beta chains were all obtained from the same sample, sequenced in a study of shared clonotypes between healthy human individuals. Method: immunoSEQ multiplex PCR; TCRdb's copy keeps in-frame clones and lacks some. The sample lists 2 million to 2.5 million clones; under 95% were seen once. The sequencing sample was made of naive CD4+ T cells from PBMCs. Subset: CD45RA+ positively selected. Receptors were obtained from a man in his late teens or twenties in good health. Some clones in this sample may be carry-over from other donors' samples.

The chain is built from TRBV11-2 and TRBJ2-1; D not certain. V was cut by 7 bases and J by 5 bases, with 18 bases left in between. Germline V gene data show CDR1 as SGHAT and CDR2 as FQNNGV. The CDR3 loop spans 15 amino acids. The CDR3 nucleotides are TGTGCCAGCACCGAAGGGAAGGCAAGGGACAATGAGCAGTTCTTC. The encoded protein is CASTEGKARDNEQFF.

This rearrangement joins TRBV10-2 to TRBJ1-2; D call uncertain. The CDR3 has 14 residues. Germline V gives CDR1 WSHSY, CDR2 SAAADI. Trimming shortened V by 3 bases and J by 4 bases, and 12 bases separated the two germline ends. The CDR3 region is CASSDRLSGYGYTF. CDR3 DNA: TGCGCCAGCAGTGATCGGCTCTCGGGCTATGGCTACACCTTC.

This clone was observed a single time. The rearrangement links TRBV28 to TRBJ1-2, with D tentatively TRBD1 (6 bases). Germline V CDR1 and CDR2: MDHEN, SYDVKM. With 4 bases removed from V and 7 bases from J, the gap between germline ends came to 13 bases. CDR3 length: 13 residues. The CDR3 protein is CASSSIGRGGYTF. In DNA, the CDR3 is TGTGCCAGCAGTTCAATTGGCAGGGGTGGCTACACCTTC.

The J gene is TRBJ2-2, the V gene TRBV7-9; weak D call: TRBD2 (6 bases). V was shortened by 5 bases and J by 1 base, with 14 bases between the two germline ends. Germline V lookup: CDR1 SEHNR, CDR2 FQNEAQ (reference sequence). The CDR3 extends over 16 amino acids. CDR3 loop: CASSHVGGGNTGELFF. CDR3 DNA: TGTGCCAGCAGCCACGTCGGGGGAGGGAACACCGGGGAGCTGTTTTTT.

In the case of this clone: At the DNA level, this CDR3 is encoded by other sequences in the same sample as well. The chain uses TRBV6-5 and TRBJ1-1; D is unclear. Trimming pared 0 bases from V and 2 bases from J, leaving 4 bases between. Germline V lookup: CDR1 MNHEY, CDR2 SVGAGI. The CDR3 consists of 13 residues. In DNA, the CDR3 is TGTGCCAGCAGTTACTCGACAAACACTGAAGCTTTCTTT. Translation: CASSYSTNTEAFF.

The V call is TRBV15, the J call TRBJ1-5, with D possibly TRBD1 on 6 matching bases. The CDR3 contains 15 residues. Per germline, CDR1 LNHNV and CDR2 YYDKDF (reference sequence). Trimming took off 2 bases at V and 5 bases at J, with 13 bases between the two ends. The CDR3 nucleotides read TGTGCCACCAGCAGATTTGGACAGAGGGATCAGCCCCAGCATTTT. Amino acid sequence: CATSRFGQRDQPQHF.

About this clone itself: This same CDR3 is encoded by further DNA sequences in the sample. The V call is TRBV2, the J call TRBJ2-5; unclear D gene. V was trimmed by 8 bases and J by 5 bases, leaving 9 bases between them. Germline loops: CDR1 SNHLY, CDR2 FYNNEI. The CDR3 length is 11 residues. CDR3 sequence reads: CASGRQETQYF. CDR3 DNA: TGTGCCAGCGGGCGCCAGGAGACCCAGTACTTC.

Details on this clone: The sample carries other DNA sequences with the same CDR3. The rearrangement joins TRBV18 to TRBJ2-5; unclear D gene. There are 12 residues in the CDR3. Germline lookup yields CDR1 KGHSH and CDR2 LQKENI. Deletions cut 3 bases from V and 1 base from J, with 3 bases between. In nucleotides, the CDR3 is TGTGCCAGCTCACCCCCCCAAGAGACCCAGTACTTC. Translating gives CASSPPQETQYF.

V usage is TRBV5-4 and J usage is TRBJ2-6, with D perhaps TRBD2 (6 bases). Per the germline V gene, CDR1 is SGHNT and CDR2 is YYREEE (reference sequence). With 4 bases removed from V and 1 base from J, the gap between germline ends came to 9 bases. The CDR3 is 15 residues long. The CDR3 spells CASSGGRSGANVLTF. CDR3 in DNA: TGTGCCAGCAGCGGAGGGAGATCTGGGGCCAACGTCCTGACTTTC.

CDR3 DNA sequence: TGTGCCAGCTCTGACGGACTAGCGGGAGCCTACGAGCAGTACTTC. This sequence encodes CASSDGLAGAYEQYF. The chain couples TRBV6-1 to TRBJ2-7; 13 bases match TRBD2. Germline CDR1 reads MNHNS; CDR2 reads SASEGT. The CDR3 has 15 residues. J gave up 2 bases and V 8 bases, and 6 bases lay outside the gene matches.

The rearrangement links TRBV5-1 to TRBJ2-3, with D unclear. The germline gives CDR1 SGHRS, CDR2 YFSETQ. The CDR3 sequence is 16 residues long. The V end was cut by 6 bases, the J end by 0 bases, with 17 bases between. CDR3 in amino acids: CASTVRPQTSTDTQYF. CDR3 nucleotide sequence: TGCGCCAGCACCGTCCGGCCGCAGACTAGCACAGATACGCAGTATTTT.

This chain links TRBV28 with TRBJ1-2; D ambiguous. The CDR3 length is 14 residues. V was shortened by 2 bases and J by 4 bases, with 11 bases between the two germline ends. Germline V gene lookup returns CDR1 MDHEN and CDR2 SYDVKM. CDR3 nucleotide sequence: TGTGCCAGCAGTTTAGGAGACCGGGCCTATGGCTACACCTTC. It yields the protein CASSLGDRAYGYTF.

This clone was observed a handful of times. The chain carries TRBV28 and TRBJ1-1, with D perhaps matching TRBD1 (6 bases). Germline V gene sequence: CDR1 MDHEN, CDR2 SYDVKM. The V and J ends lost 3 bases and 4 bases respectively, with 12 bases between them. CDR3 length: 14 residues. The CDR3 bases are TGTGCCAGCAGTTTGCGGACAGTTAGCACTGAAGCTTTCTTT. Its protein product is CASSLRTVSTEAFF. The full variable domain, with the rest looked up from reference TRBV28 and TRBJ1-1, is DVKVTQSSRYLVKRTGEKVFLECVQDMDHENMFWYRQDPGLGLRLIYFSYDVKMKEKGDIPEGYSVSREKKERFSLILESASTNQTSMYLCASSLRTVSTEAFFGQGTRLTVV.

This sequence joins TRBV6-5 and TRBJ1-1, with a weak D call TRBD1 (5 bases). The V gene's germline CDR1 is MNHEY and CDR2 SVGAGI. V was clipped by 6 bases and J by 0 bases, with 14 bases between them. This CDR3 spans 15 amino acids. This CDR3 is CASSVKKGMNTEAFF. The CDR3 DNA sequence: TGTGCCAGCAGCGTTAAAAAGGGGATGAACACTGAAGCTTTCTTT.

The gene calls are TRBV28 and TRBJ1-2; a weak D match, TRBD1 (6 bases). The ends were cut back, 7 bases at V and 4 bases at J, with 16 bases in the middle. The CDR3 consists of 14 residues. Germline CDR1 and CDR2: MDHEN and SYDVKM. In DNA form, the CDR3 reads TGTGCCAGCATTAGATCCGGACAGCCCTATGGCTACACCTTC. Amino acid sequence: CASIRSGQPYGYTF.

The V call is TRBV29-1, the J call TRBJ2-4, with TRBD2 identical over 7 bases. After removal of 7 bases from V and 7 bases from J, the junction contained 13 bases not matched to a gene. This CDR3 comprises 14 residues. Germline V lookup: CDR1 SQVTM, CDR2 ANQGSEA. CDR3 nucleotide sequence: TGCAGCGCCACCTTGGGCGGGAGAAATAACATTCAGTACTTC. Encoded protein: CSATLGGRNNIQYF.

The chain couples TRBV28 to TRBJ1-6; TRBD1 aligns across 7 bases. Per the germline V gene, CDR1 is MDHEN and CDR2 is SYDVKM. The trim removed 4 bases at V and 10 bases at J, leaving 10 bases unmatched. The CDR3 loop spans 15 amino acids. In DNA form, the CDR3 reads TGTGCCAGCAGTTCCTTGACAGGGTTCAGCTCACCCCTCCACTTT. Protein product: CASSSLTGFSSPLHF.

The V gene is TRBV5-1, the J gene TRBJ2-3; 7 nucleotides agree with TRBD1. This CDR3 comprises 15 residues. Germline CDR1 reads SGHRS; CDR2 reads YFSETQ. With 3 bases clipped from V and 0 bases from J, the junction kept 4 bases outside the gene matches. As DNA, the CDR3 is TGCGCCAGCAGCTATGGGACAGCAAGCACAGATACGCAGTATTTT. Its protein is CASSYGTASTDTQYF.

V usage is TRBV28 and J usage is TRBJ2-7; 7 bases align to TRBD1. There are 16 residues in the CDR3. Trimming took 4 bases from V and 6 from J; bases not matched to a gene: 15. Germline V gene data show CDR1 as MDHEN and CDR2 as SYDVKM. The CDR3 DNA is TGTGCCAGCAGTTCAATTACCCACGAGAGGGGGCGCGAGCAGTACTTC. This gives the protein CASSSITHERGREQYF.

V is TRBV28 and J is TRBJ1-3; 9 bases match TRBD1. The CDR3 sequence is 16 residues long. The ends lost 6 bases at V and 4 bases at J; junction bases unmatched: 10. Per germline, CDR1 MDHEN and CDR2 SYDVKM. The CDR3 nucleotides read TGTGCCAGCAGCGTACAGGGGGCGAATTTAGGAAACACCATATATTTT. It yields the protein CASSVQGANLGNTIYF.

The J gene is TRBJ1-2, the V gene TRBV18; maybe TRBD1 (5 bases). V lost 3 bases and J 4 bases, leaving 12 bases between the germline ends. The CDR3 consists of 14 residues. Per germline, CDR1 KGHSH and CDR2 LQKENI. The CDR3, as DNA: TGTGCCAGCTCACCGGGACGGGTCGGCTATGGCTACACCTTC. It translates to CASSPGRVGYGYTF.